The source of this T cell receptor (beta chain) is a study of blood T cell repertoires in COVID-19. The method was immunoSEQ multiplex PCR; TCRdb's version includes in-frame clones alone and lacks a portion of them. Among roughly 150,000 clones listed, approximately 91% were seen once. CDR3 length: 13 amino acids. CDR1 LNHNV and CDR2 YYDKDF come from the germline V gene (reference sequence). J lost 7 bases, V lost 1 base, and 1 base had no gene match. This clone was seen a single time. The sample comprised peripheral blood. The chain employs TRBV15 and TRBJ2-1; TRBD1 matches 7 bases. This TCR derives from a man aged 18 to 30 with COVID-19, enrolled during active disease. The CDR3: CATSRGDRNEQFF. CDR3 sequence (DNA): TGTGCCACCAGCAGAGGGGACAGAAATGAGCAGTTCTTC. The full variable domain, in which reference TRBV15 and TRBJ2-1 provide the parts outside the CDR3, is DAMVIQNPRYQVTQFGKPVTLSCSQTLNHNVMYWYQQKSSQAPKLLFHYYDKDFNNEADTPDNFQSRRPNTSFCFLDIRSPGLGDTAMYLCATSRGDRNEQFFGPGTRLTVL.